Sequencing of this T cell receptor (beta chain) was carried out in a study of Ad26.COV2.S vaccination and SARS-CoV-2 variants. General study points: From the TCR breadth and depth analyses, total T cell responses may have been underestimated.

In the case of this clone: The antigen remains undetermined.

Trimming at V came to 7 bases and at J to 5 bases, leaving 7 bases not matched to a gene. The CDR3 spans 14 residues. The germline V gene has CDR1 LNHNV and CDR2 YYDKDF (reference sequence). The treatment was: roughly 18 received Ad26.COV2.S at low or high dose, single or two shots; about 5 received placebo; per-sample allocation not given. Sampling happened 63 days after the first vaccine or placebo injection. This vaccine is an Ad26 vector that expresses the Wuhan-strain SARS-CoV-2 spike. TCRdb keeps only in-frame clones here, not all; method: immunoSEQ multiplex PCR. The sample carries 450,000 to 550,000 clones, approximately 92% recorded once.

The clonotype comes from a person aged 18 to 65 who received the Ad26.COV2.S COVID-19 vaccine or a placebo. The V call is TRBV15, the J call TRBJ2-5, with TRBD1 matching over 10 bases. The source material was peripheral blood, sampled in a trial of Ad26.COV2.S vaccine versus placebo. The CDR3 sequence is CATKDRGVEETQYF. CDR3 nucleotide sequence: TGTGCCACCAAGGACAGGGGGGTCGAGGAGACCCAGTACTTC. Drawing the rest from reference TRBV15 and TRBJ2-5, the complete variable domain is DAMVIQNPRYQVTQFGKPVTLSCSQTLNHNVMYWYQQKSSQAPKLLFHYYDKDFNNEADTPDNFQSRRPNTSFCFLDIRSPGLGDTAMYLCATKDRGVEETQYFGPGTRLLVL.